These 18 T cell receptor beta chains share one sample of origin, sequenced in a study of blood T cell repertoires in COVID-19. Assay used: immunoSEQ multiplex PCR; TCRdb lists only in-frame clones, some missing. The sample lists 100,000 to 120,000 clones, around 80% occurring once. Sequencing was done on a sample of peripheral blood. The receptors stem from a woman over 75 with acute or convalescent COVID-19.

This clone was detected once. CDR3 protein: CASNPDRGGTGELFF. CDR3 nucleotide sequence: TGTGCCAGTAACCCAGACAGGGGCGGCACCGGGGAGCTGTTTTTT. This chain uses TRBV19 with TRBJ2-2, with 8 bases lining up with TRBD1. The V gene end was trimmed by 7 bases and the J gene end by 4 bases; junction bases not matched to a gene: 8. The length of the CDR3 is 15 residues. Germline V gene sequence: CDR1 LNHDA, CDR2 SQIVND (reference sequence).

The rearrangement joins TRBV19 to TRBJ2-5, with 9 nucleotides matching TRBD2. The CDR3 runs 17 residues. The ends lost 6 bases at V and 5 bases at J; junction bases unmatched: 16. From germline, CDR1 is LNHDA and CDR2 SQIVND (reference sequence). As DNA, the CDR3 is TGTGCCAGTAGCGCCCTGTCTGGCGGGGGGGATGAGGAGACCCAGTACTTC. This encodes CASSALSGGGDEETQYF.

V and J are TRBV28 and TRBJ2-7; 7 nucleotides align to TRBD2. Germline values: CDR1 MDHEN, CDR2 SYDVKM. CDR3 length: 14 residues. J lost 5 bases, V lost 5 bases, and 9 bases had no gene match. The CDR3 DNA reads TGTGCCAGCAGTAGTGGGGCGGGAGTTAACGAGCAGTACTTC. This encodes CASSSGAGVNEQYF.

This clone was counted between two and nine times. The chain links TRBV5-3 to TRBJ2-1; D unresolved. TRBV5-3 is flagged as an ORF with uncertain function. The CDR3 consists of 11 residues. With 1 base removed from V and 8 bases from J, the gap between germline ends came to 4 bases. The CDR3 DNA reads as TGTGCCAGAAGCTTGAGCCATGAGCAGTTCTTC. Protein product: CARSLSHEQFF.

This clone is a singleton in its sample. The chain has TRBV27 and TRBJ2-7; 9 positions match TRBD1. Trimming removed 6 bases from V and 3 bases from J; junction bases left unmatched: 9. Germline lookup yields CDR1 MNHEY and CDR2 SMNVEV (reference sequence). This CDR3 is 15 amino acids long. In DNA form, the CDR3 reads TGTGCCAGCAGCCGGACCTGGACAGGGGACTACGAGCAGTACTTC. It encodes CASSRTWTGDYEQYF.

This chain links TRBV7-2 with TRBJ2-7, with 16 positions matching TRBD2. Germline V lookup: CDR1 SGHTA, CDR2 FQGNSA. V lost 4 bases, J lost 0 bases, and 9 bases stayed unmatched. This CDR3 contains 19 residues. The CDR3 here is CASSYQGLAGGPGSYEQYF. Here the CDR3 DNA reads TGTGCCAGCAGCTACCAGGGACTAGCGGGAGGGCCGGGCTCCTACGAGCAGTACTTC.

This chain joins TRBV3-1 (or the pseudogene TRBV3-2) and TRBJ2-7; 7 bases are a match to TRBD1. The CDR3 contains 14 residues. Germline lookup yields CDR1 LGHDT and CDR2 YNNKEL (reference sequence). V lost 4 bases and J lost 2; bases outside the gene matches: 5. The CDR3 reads CASSLGQQTYEQYF. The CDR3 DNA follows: TGTGCCAGCAGCCTGGGACAGCAGACCTACGAGCAGTACTTC.

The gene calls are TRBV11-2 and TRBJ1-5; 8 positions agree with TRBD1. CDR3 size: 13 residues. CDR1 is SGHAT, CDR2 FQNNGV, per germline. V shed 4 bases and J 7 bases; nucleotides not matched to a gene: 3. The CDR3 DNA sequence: TGTGCCAGCAGCTATGACAGGGGACAGCCCCAGCATTTT. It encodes CASSYDRGQPQHF.

CDR3 DNA: TGTGCCAGCAGCACCGGACTTTATAGCGGGGTCCGGGGACCTAGGGATGAGCAGTTCTTC. Encoded protein: CASSTGLYSGVRGPRDEQFF. The chain carries TRBV7-8 and TRBJ2-1; 8 nucleotides align to TRBD2. CDR3 length equals 20 residues. Germline V lookup: CDR1 SGHVS, CDR2 FQNEAQ. V dropped 5 bases and J dropped 8; count of bases not matched to a gene: 26.

CDR3 sequence reads: CASSQVPSGGHSYEQYF. The CDR3 nucleotides are TGCGCCAGCAGCCAAGTCCCATCCGGGGGGCACTCCTACGAGCAGTACTTC. V and J are TRBV4-1 and TRBJ2-7; TRBD2 might be the D (7 bases). There are 17 residues in the CDR3. Trimming took off 1 base at V and 0 bases at J, with 16 bases between the two ends. The germline V gene encodes CDR1 MGHRA and CDR2 YSYEKL.

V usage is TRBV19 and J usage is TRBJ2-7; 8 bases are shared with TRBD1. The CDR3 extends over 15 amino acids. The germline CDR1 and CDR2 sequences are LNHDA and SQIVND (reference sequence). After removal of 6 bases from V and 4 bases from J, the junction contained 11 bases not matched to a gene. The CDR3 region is CASSIRIRDRYEQYF. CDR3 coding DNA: TGTGCCAGTAGCATAAGAATAAGGGACAGGTACGAGCAGTACTTC. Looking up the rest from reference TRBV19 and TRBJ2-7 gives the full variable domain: DGGITQSPKYLFRKEGQNVTLSCEQNLNHDAMYWYRQDPGQGLRLIYYSQIVNDFQKGDIAEGYSVSREKKESFPLTVTSAQKNPTAFYLCASSIRIRDRYEQYFGPGTRLTVT.

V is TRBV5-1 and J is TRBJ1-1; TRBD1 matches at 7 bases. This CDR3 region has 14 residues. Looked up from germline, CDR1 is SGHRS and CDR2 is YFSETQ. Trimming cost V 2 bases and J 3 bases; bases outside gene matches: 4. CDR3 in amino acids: CASSFTGADTEAFF. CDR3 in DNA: TGCGCCAGCAGCTTTACAGGGGCGGACACTGAAGCTTTCTTT.

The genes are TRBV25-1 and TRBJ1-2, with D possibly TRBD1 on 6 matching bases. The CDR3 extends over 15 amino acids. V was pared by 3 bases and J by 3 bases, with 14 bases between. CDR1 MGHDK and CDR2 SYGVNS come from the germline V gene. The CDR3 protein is CASSDVRKGDYGYTF. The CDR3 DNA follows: TGTGCCAGCAGTGACGTTCGAAAGGGGGACTATGGCTACACCTTC.

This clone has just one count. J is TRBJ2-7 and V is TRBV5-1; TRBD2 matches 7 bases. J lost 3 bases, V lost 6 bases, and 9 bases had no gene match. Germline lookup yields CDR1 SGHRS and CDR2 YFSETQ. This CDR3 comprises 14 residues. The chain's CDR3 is CASMLGGGYYEQYF. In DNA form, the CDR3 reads TGCGCCAGCATGCTTGGCGGGGGATACTACGAGCAGTACTTC. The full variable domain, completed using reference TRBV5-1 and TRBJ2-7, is KAGVTQTPRYLIKTRGQQVTLSCSPISGHRSVSWYQQTPGQGLQFLFEYFSETQRNKGNFPGRFSGRQFSNSRSEMNVSTLELGDSALYLCASMLGGGYYEQYFGPGTRLTVT.

As DNA, the CDR3 is TGTGCCAGCAGCGCGACAGGAGTCATGAATCAGCCCCAGCATTTT. This encodes CASSATGVMNQPQHF. The rearrangement links TRBV6-5 to TRBJ1-5, with a possible D match to TRBD1 (6 bases). Trimming shortened V by 6 bases and J by 4 bases, and 16 bases separated the two germline ends. This CDR3 is built from 15 residues. CDR1 and CDR2 (germline): MNHEY, SVGAGI.

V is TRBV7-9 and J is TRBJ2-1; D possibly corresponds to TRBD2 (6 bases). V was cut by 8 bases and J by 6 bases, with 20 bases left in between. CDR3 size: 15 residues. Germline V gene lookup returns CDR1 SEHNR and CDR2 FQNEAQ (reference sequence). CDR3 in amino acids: CASFPGGGPPNEQFF. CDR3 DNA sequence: TGTGCCAGCTTTCCCGGGGGAGGACCACCCAATGAGCAGTTCTTC.

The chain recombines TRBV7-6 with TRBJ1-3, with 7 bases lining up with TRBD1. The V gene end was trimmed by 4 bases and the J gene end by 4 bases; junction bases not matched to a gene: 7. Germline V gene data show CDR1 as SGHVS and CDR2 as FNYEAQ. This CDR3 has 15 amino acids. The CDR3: CASSSGGQRGNTIYF. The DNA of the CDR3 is TGTGCCAGCAGCTCCGGGGGACAGCGAGGAAACACCATATATTTT.

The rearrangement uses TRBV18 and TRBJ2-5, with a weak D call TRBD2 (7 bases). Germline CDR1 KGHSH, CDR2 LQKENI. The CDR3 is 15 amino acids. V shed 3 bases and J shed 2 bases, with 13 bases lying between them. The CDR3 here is CASSPRGASQETQYF. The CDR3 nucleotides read TGTGCCAGCTCACCCCGGGGGGCCTCTCAAGAGACCCAGTACTTC.